This T cell receptor (beta chain) was found in a study of blood T cell repertoires in COVID-19. Study details: The United States, Italy and Spain were the sources of the acute and convalescent COVID-19 samples. PBMCs, B-cell-depleted T cells, or T cells were the source of the cDNA or gDNA that made up the material.

In the original workflow: The assay estimated nucleated cells by amplifying reference gene primers. The protocol was immunoSEQ multiplex PCR, while the TCRdb copy is restricted to in-frame clones and leaves out a portion. The V and J calls and clone size come from that table; D and trimming were worked out from the DNA. Among over 120,000 clones listed, about 89% were seen once. Looked up from germline, CDR1 is GTSNPN and CDR2 is SVGIG (reference sequence). CDR3 length: 16 residues. With 0 bases removed from V and 1 base from J, the gap between germline ends came to 10 bases. The sample taken for sequencing was peripheral blood. This chain joins TRBV30 and TRBJ1-6; D remains ambiguous. This TCR derives from a man between 45 and 60 years old who had recovered from COVID-19. CDR3 bases: TGTGCCTGGAGTGTACTTAGTCGTTCCTATAATTCACCCCTCCACTTT. Translation gives CAWSVLSRSYNSPLHF. The full variable domain, rest sourced from reference TRBV30 and TRBJ1-6, is SQTIHQWPATLVQPVGSPLSLECTVEGTSNPNLYWYRQAAGRGLQLLFYSVGIGQISSEVPQNLSASRPQDRQFILSSKKLLLSDSGFYLCAWSVLSRSYNSPLHFGNGTRLTVT.